The 22 T cell receptor beta chains in this list originate from one sample, sequenced in a study of cytomegalovirus exposure and HLA in healthy donors. TCRdb's copy holds only in-frame clones and misses some; the assay was immunoSEQ multiplex PCR. The sample has hundreds of thousands of clones, roughly 90% seen once. Sequenced input: PBMCs. The receptors derive from a woman younger than 35 in good health and CMV-seronegative.

J is TRBJ1-2 and V is TRBV29-1; D may be TRBD1 (5 bases). The germline V gene has CDR1 SQVTM and CDR2 ANQGSEA. There are 17 residues in the CDR3. The ends were cut back, 3 bases at V and 4 bases at J, with 24 bases in the middle. In nucleotides, the CDR3 is TGCAGCGTTGATTATTCGGACGGGAGACAGCTCGCCTATGGCTACACCTTC. Protein: CSVDYSDGRQLAYGYTF.

This sequence joins TRBV5-1 and TRBJ1-6; TRBD1 might be the D (5 bases). The V and J ends lost 4 bases and 14 bases respectively, with 19 bases between them. This CDR3 is built from 14 residues. Germline CDR1 SGHRS, CDR2 YFSETQ. The CDR3 is CASSATAGEGTLHF. The CDR3 DNA reads TGCGCCAGCAGCGCGACAGCGGGTGAGGGGACCCTCCACTTT.

The chain couples TRBV27 to TRBJ2-7; the D gene is possibly TRBD1 (5 bases). The V gene's germline CDR1 is MNHEY and CDR2 SMNVEV (reference sequence). This CDR3 is built from 14 residues. Trimming stripped 3 bases from V and 1 base from J, with 10 bases between. CDR3 coding DNA: TGTGCCAGCAGTTTTGTAGGGGTTTCCTACGAGCAGTACTTC. It codes for CASSFVGVSYEQYF.

CDR3 protein: CASSGDRGGTGELFF. The CDR3 DNA reads TGTGCCAGCAGCGGGGACAGGGGAGGCACCGGGGAGCTGTTTTTT. The rearrangement uses TRBV11-3 and TRBJ2-2, with 10 bases that match TRBD1. The J segment lost 4 bases and the V segment lost 5 bases, leaving 4 bases of the junction unmatched. The CDR3 has 15 residues. Per germline, CDR1 SGHNT and CDR2 YENEEA.

The chain employs TRBV27 and TRBJ2-3; 7 nucleotides agree with TRBD2. The CDR3 spans 17 residues. CDR1 and CDR2 (germline): MNHEY, SMNVEV (reference sequence). The ends lost 6 bases at V and 0 bases at J; junction bases unmatched: 12. In nucleotides, the CDR3 is TGTGCCAGCAGCCCCATGGGAGTAGCGGGCAGCACAGATACGCAGTATTTT. Translation: CASSPMGVAGSTDTQYF.

The J gene is TRBJ1-1, the V gene TRBV13; a weak D match, TRBD1 (6 bases). The CDR3 runs 19 residues. From germline, CDR1 is PRHDT and CDR2 FYEKMQ (reference sequence). Trimming took 4 bases from V and 2 from J, leaving 26 bases between them. The CDR3 spells CASSSLAPKLDRSNTEAFF. CDR3 sequence (DNA): TGTGCCAGCAGCTCCCTTGCCCCTAAACTCGACAGGTCAAACACTGAAGCTTTCTTT.

Comments on this clone: One junction end disagrees with the germline gene, perhaps due to a read error. V is TRBV13 and J is TRBJ2-3; D gene uncertain. The CDR3 covers 13 residues. Germline V gene lookup returns CDR1 PRHDT and CDR2 FYEKMQ (reference sequence). The CDR3 spells CASSSLSTDTQYF. The CDR3 DNA is TGTGCCAGCAGCTCCCTTAGCACCGATACGCAGTATTTT.

This chain links TRBV7-2 with TRBJ1-2; D unresolved. CDR3 length: 16 amino acids. Between the trimmed V and J ends, which lost 5 bases and 4 bases, there was a span of 20 bases. The germline gives CDR1 SGHTA, CDR2 FQGNSA. CDR3 DNA: TGTGCCAGCAGCACTTACCAAGAGAGGTGGTCCTATGGCTACACCTTC. This encodes CASSTYQERWSYGYTF.

This clone came up a few times. This chain uses TRBV18 with TRBJ2-7, with D perhaps TRBD1 (5 bases). Germline V lookup: CDR1 KGHSH, CDR2 LQKENI. The V end was cut by 2 bases, the J end by 5 bases, with 7 bases between. This CDR3 region has 12 residues. For the CDR3, the DNA is TGTGCCAGCTCACCAAGGGGCGACGAGCAGTACTTC. It translates to CASSPRGDEQYF.

V gene TRBV25-1 combines with J gene TRBJ2-7, with 8 bases that match TRBD2. The V gene's germline CDR1 is MGHDK and CDR2 SYGVNS. V gave up 6 bases and J gave up 5 bases; unmatched junction bases: 12. The CDR3 has 15 residues. In nucleotides, the CDR3 is TGTGCCAGCAGCGACGGGGCGGGAGGAAGGAACGAGCAGTACTTC. Protein sequence: CASSDGAGGRNEQYF.

The chain has TRBV7-8 and TRBJ2-3, with 12 bases matching TRBD2. J gave up 8 bases and V 1 base, and 4 bases lay outside the gene matches. CDR3 length equals 15 residues. Looked up from germline, CDR1 is SGHVS and CDR2 is FQNEAQ. The CDR3 sequence is CASSLGLAGEGTQYF. The DNA of the CDR3 is TGTGCCAGCAGCTTAGGACTAGCGGGAGAGGGTACGCAGTATTTT.

The V call is TRBV6-5, the J call TRBJ2-7; TRBD2 aligns across 10 bases. Trimming removed 5 bases from V and 6 bases from J; junction bases left unmatched: 7. This CDR3 contains 14 residues. Germline V gene data show CDR1 as MNHEY and CDR2 as SVGAGI. DNA of the CDR3: TGTGCCAGCAGTAAAACTAGCGGGACAGTCGAGCAGTACTTC. Amino acid sequence: CASSKTSGTVEQYF.

Turning to this clone: Mismatch with germline at one junction end may stem from a read error. The V and J genes are TRBV7-2 and TRBJ1-2, with D possibly being TRBD1 (5 bases). There are 14 residues in the CDR3. Germline lookup yields CDR1 SGHTA and CDR2 FQGNSA. CDR3 region: CASSVGGTLPFRKF. The CDR3 nucleotides are TGTGCCAGCAGTGTGGGAGGGACCTTACCATTCCGAAAGTTC.

V gene TRBV25-1 combines with J gene TRBJ2-7, with 7 bases matching TRBD1. The length of the CDR3 is 11 residues. The V segment lost 9 bases and the J segment 3 bases; nucleotides outside the gene matches: 2. Germline V gene data show CDR1 as MGHDK and CDR2 as SYGVNS. The CDR3 nucleotides are TGTGCCAGTGGACAGGTCTACGAGCAGTACTTC. This sequence encodes CASGQVYEQYF.

The CDR3 DNA is TGTGCCAGCAGCTTAGGGGGACAGCCTGTATACAGAAACTATGGCTACACCTTC. It encodes CASSLGGQPVYRNYGYTF. The V call is TRBV7-2, the J call TRBJ1-2, with TRBD1 matching over 7 bases. Trimming at V came to 1 base and at J to 2 bases, leaving 13 bases not matched to a gene. Looked up from germline, CDR1 is SGHTA and CDR2 is FQGNSA. This CDR3 is built from 18 residues.

V is TRBV18 and J is TRBJ2-7; TRBD1 matches at 7 bases. V shed 1 base, J shed 0 bases, and the junction held 9 bases outside the gene matches. The CDR3 consists of 17 residues. Germline CDR1 is KGHSH and CDR2 is LQKENI. CDR3 nucleotides: TGTGCCAGCTCACCACGATTAAACAGGGACAGCTCCTACGAGCAGTACTTC. It encodes CASSPRLNRDSSYEQYF.

The CDR3 DNA reads as TGTGCCAGCAGTCCGGAGGGACGGGACGGCTTTCGTCAGCCCCAGCATTTT. Its translation: CASSPEGRDGFRQPQHF. The chain carries TRBV28 and TRBJ1-5; possibly TRBD1 for D (5 bases). The CDR3 is 17 amino acids. The germline V and J ends were trimmed by 5 bases and 6 bases, with 23 bases remaining between them. Germline V gene sequence: CDR1 MDHEN, CDR2 SYDVKM. The whole variable domain, filled in from reference TRBV28 and TRBJ1-5, reads DVKVTQSSRYLVKRTGEKVFLECVQDMDHENMFWYRQDPGLGLRLIYFSYDVKMKEKGDIPEGYSVSREKKERFSLILESASTNQTSMYLCASSPEGRDGFRQPQHFGDGTRLSIL.

The gene calls are TRBV25-1 and TRBJ2-7; 9 nucleotides line up with TRBD2. The CDR3 is 15 amino acids. J gave up 6 bases and V 2 bases, and 8 bases lay outside the gene matches. Germline V gene sequence: CDR1 MGHDK, CDR2 SYGVNS. For the CDR3, the DNA is TGTGCCAGCAGTGAAGCTAGCGGGGAAACCCCCGAGCAGTACTTC. Its protein is CASSEASGETPEQYF.

J is TRBJ2-1 and V is TRBV5-1; tentatively, D is TRBD2 (5 bases). This CDR3 region has 15 residues. The V gene's germline CDR1 is SGHRS and CDR2 YFSETQ. Trimming left V 3 bases short and J 4 bases short, with 14 bases between. The CDR3 sequence: CASSYEGLGYNEQFF. CDR3 nucleotide sequence: TGCGCCAGCAGCTACGAGGGCCTCGGGTACAATGAGCAGTTCTTC.

This chain joins TRBV19 and TRBJ1-5; 9 nucleotides align to TRBD1. V gave up 5 bases and J gave up 2 bases; unmatched junction bases: 4. The CDR3 runs 15 residues. CDR1 is LNHDA, CDR2 SQIVND, per germline (reference sequence). CDR3 nucleotide sequence: TGTGCCAGTAGTGGGGGGACAGGGCGCAATCAGCCCCAGCATTTT. This encodes CASSGGTGRNQPQHF.

This chain connects TRBV19 to TRBJ1-6; D gene unclear. The germline V gene has CDR1 LNHDA and CDR2 SQIVND (reference sequence). This CDR3 comprises 14 residues. Trimming took 0 bases from V and 9 from J, leaving 9 bases between them. CDR3 region: CASSIELNSSPLHF. The CDR3 DNA follows: TGTGCCAGTAGTATAGAGCTAAACAGTTCACCCCTCCACTTT.

The V call is TRBV5-6, the J call TRBJ2-7; 9 nucleotides line up with TRBD1. The CDR3 loop spans 15 amino acids. With V trimmed by 4 bases and J by 1 base, 6 bases remained unmatched. Germline-derived CDR1 and CDR2 are SGHDT and YYEEEE. CDR3 protein: CASSPGQGSSYEQYF. CDR3 DNA sequence: TGTGCCAGCAGCCCCGGACAGGGGTCATCCTACGAGCAGTACTTC.